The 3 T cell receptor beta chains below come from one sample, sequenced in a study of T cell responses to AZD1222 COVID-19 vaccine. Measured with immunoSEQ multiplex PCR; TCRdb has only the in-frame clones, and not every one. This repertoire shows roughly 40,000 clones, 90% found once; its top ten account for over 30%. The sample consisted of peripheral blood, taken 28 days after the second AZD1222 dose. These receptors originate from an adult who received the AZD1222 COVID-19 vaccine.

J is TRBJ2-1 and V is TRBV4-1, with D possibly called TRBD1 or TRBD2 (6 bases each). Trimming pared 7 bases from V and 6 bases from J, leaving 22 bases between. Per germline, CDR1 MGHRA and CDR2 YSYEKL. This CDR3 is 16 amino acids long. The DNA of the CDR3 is TGCGCCAGCACTAGGAGGGGGGACGGGGACATCAATGAGCAGTTCTTC. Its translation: CASTRRGDGDINEQFF.

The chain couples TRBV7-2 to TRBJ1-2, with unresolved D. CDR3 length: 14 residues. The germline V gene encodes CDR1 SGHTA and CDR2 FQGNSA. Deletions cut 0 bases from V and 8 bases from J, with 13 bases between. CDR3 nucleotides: TGTGCCAGCAGCTTAGCGCCCCGAGGAGGAGGCTACACCTTC. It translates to CASSLAPRGGGYTF.

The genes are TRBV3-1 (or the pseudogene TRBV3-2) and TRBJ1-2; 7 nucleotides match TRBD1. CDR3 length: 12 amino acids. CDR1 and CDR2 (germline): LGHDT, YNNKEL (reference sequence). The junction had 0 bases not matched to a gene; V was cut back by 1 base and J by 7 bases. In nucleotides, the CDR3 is TGTGCCAGCAGCCAAGGGACAGGTGGCTACACCTTC. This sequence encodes CASSQGTGGYTF.